The rows below give T cell receptor beta chains drawn from one sample of a study of STAT5B mutations in CD4+ large granular lymphocyte leukemia. Profiling relied on immunoSEQ multiplex PCR, and the TCRdb table lists in-frame clones only, not all of them. The sample carries approximately 41,000 clones, 85% recorded once. Sequencing was carried out using CD4+ T cells from blood buffy coats. These receptors all come from a human donor in good health. Both conserved end residues are part of each CDR3. A D gene is named only where the DNA matches it firmly. The listing skips clone size in some rows; elsewhere it reads once, few, many or a size class.

size,V,D,J,DNA,CDR3
NA,TRBV25-1,NA,TRBJ1-4,TGTGCCAGCAGTGACCGGCAGGAAACTAATGAAAAACTGTTTTTT,CASSDRQETNEKLFF
NA,TRBV5-1,NA,TRBJ2-3,TGCGCCAGCAGCTTGTATGAGGGGCCGGGCACAGATACGCAGTATTTT,CASSLYEGPGTDTQYF
few,TRBV7-6,TRBD1,TRBJ2-7,TGTGCCAGCAGCTCGCCGGGACAGGGTGACGAGCAGTACTTC,CASSSPGQGDEQYF
once,TRBV20-1,NA,TRBJ2-5,TGCTCGGGGACCCACCAAGAGACCCAGTACTTC,CSGTHQETQYF
NA,TRBV7-9,TRBD1,TRBJ2-7,TGTGCCAGCAGCCAAACGGGACAGGGTAAATACGAGCAGTACTTC,CASSQTGQGKYEQYF
NA,TRBV5-1,TRBD1,TRBJ1-6,TGCGCCAGCAGCTTGGGGGGACAGGCCCGAAGTTGGTCCAATTCACCCCTCCACTTT,CASSLGGQARSWSNSPLHF
NA,TRBV29-1,NA,TRBJ2-5,TGCAGCGTTAAGGGGACGGGAGAGACCCAGTACTTC,CSVKGTGETQYF
NA,TRBV19,NA,TRBJ1-2,TGTGCCAGTAGCTTTGCCAGGGATGGCTATGGCTACACCTTC,CASSFARDGYGYTF
NA,TRBV18,TRBD1,TRBJ1-1,TGTGCCAGCTCACCACTTGGACAGGGAGACGGAGCTTTCTTT,CASSPLGQGDGAFF
NA,TRBV7-2,NA,TRBJ1-1,TGTGCCAGCAGCTTACACAGGATCAACACTGAAGCTTTCTTT,CASSLHRINTEAFF
NA,TRBV9,TRBD1,TRBJ1-1,TGTGCCAGCAGCGTAGGACAGGGACAGGGCACTGAAGCTTTCTTT,CASSVGQGQGTEAFF
NA,TRBV4-3,NA,TRBJ2-7,TGCGCCAGCAGCCAAGACCAACAGGGTGGGGTAGGCGAGCAGTACTTC,CASSQDQQGGVGEQYF
once,TRBV30,NA,TRBJ1-4,TGTGCCTGGTCTAGGGGGGACGGCGACGAAAAACTGTTTTTT,CAWSRGDGDEKLFF
NA,TRBV10-3,NA,TRBJ1-6,TGTGCCATCAGTGGGGACCGACCCCCCAATTCACCCCTCCACTTT,CAISGDRPPNSPLHF
once,TRBV6-5,NA,TRBJ1-1,TGTGCCAGCAGCCCAGACAGGCCTGCTGAAGCTTTCTTT,CASSPDRPAEAFF
NA,TRBV27,TRBD1,TRBJ1-2,TGTGCCAGCAGTTCGGGGGACAGGGTAGGAGGCTACACCTTC,CASSSGDRVGGYTF
once,TRBV5-1,NA,TRBJ2-3,TGCGCCAGCACCCCCGGGGGCGGGGGCAGCACAGATACGCAGTATTTT,CASTPGGGGSTDTQYF
NA,TRBV19,NA,TRBJ2-1,TGTGCCAGTTGGGACCTGTACAATGAGCAGTTCTTC,CASWDLYNEQFF
few,TRBV19,TRBD1,TRBJ1-5,TGTGCCAGTCCCTTCTTGACAGGGACATTGCTTCAGCCCCAGCATTTT,CASPFLTGTLLQPQHF
NA,TRBV19,NA,TRBJ1-5,TGTGCCAGTAGTATAAGCCCCCCGGGCCAGCCCCAGCATTTT,CASSISPPGQPQHF
NA,TRBV19,TRBD1,TRBJ2-3,TGTGCCAGTAGGAGGACAGGGGAGATGAATACGCAGTATTTT,CASRRTGEMNTQYF
once,TRBV6-5,NA,TRBJ2-7,TGTGCCAGCAGTTACCTCTACGAGCAGTACTTC,CASSYLYEQYF
NA,TRBV19,TRBD1,TRBJ1-4,TGTGCCAGTTCGGACAGGTTTAATGAAAAACTGTTTTTT,CASSDRFNEKLFF
few,TRBV11-2,NA,TRBJ2-2,TGTGCCAGCAGCTTACGGGGAGGCGGCGGGGAGCTGTTTTTT,CASSLRGGGGELFF
once,TRBV19,NA,TRBJ2-7,TGTGCCAGTAGTATGTCCAGGGGCTACGAGCAGTACTTC,CASSMSRGYEQYF
NA,TRBV6-5,TRBD1,TRBJ1-1,TGTGCCAGCAGTCCACGGACAGGGAACACTGAAGCTTTCTTT,CASSPRTGNTEAFF
NA,TRBV6-5,NA,TRBJ2-3,TGTGCCAGCAGTTCGGACCGGGCTAGTGGGGAAAGGCAGTATTTT,CASSSDRASGERQYF
once,TRBV19,NA,TRBJ2-3,TGTGCCAGTAGTCGGGGCAGACAACCGACAGATACGCAGTATTTT,CASSRGRQPTDTQYF
NA,TRBV7-2,NA,TRBJ2-2,TGTGCCAGCAGCTACCCCTTGGGGAACACCGGGGAGCTGTTTTTT,CASSYPLGNTGELFF
NA,TRBV7-8,NA,TRBJ2-7,TGTGCCAGCAGCTTAGTCCGGCAAAACTACGAGCAGTACTTC,CASSLVRQNYEQYF
NA,TRBV11-2,NA,TRBJ1-6,TGTGCCAGCAGCTTATTAAAGGATAATTCACCCCTCCACTTT,CASSLLKDNSPLHF
NA,TRBV5-8,NA,TRBJ1-2,TGTGCCAGCAGCTTGGGTGTCGGACTCGAGTATGGCTACACCTTC,CASSLGVGLEYGYTF
NA,TRBV6-5,NA,TRBJ2-3,TGTGCCAGCAGTTACTCATCAGGGTCCCACACAGATACGCAGTATTTT,CASSYSSGSHTDTQYF
NA,TRBV11-1,TRBD2,TRBJ2-3,TGTGCCAGCGCCCTGACTAGCGGGGGATCTAGCACAGATACGCAGTATTTT,CASALTSGGSSTDTQYF
NA,TRBV25-1,TRBD1,TRBJ1-2,TGTGCCAGCAGTGAATTGACAGGGTCTGGCTACACCTTC,CASSELTGSGYTF
NA,TRBV19,TRBD1,TRBJ1-5,TGTGCCAGTAGTTCGGACAGGGGGGAACAGCCCCAGCATTTT,CASSSDRGEQPQHF
NA,TRBV4-3,NA,TRBJ2-6,TGCGCCAGCAGCAGGCACTCTGGGGCCAACGTCCTGACTTTC,CASSRHSGANVLTF
few,TRBV6-5,NA,TRBJ1-6,TGTGCCAGCACGTCACAATTGCAGTCACCCCTCCACTTT,CASTSQLQSPLHF